Following are 23 T cell receptor beta chains from one sample sequenced in a study of a mutant IDH1 vaccine in newly diagnosed glioma. Some clones are missing from TCRdb's copy, which holds only in-frame ones; the method was immunoSEQ multiplex PCR. The repertoire holds some 38,000 clones, with roughly 70% as singletons. Time point reported: week 47, end of study. Vaccination comprised doses that each held 300 ug of mutant IDH1 20-mer peptide, plus topical imiquimod. What these receptors recognize is not known. The sequencing here drew on PBMCs, taken from a glioma patient whose treatment included an IDH1 peptide vaccine. The receptors derive from a man aged 35 to 55 with glioma.

The chain joins TRBV10-2 to TRBJ1-2; D possibly corresponds to TRBD1 (5 bases). Per the germline V gene, CDR1 is WSHSY and CDR2 is SAAADI. Deletions cut 0 bases from V and 8 bases from J, with 16 bases between. This CDR3 spans 15 amino acids. The CDR3 sequence: CASSESRVGPRGYTF. The CDR3 DNA follows: TGCGCCAGCAGTGAGTCGAGAGTGGGGCCTCGGGGCTACACCTTC.

The chain uses TRBV5-5 and TRBJ2-7; weak D call: TRBD1 (6 bases). CDR3 length: 13 residues. Trimming cost V 0 bases and J 9 bases, with 13 bases left between them. Germline values: CDR1 SGHKS, CDR2 YYEKEE (reference sequence). The CDR3 nucleotides are TGTGCCAGCAGCTTGGATTTTGGGACACTGCAGTACTTC. Translating it yields CASSLDFGTLQYF.

This chain joins TRBV14 and TRBJ2-5; no reliable D call. V lost 2 bases and J 5 bases, leaving 6 bases between the germline ends. CDR3 length: 12 residues. Germline lookup yields CDR1 SGHDN and CDR2 FVKESK. CDR3 bases: TGTGCCAGCAGCCAATTTGGGGAGACCCAGTACTTC. Encoded protein: CASSQFGETQYF.

The chain uses TRBV4-1 and TRBJ2-1; the match to TRBD1 covers 7 bases. The length of the CDR3 is 16 residues. With V trimmed by 2 bases and J by 9 bases, 13 bases remained unmatched. Germline-derived CDR1 and CDR2 are MGHRA and YSYEKL. Written as DNA, the CDR3 is TGCGCCAGCAGCCAAATTAGGGGGCGCAACCCGGGTGAGCAGTTCTTC. It encodes CASSQIRGRNPGEQFF.

The chain is built from TRBV18 and TRBJ1-1, with D possibly matching TRBD1 (5 bases). The CDR3 loop spans 14 amino acids. The V and J ends lost 3 bases and 5 bases respectively, with 13 bases between them. Looked up from germline, CDR1 is KGHSH and CDR2 is LQKENI. The CDR3 spells CASSPNPGGTEAFF. CDR3 in DNA: TGTGCCAGCTCACCGAACCCGGGGGGGACTGAAGCTTTCTTT.

V and J are TRBV7-9 and TRBJ1-5; 7 bases are a match to TRBD1. Germline-derived CDR1 and CDR2 are SEHNR and FQNEAQ (reference sequence). V lost 6 bases and J lost 2; bases outside the gene matches: 4. CDR3 size: 14 residues. CDR3 protein: CASSSGQGNQPQHF. CDR3 DNA: TGTGCCAGCAGTTCAGGACAGGGCAATCAGCCCCAGCATTTT.

V gene TRBV5-1 combines with J gene TRBJ1-1; 10 bases are shared with TRBD1. CDR3 size: 14 residues. Trimming took 7 bases from V and 4 from J; bases not matched to a gene: 7. Germline V gene sequence: CDR1 SGHRS, CDR2 YFSETQ. CDR3: CASGGTGVATEAFF. The CDR3 DNA follows: TGCGCCAGCGGAGGGACAGGGGTTGCCACTGAAGCTTTCTTT.

This clone was detected only a few times. The gene calls are TRBV6-5 and TRBJ1-1; D is possibly TRBD1 (6 bases). Germline V gene lookup returns CDR1 MNHEY and CDR2 SVGAGI. The V end was cut by 0 bases, the J end by 0 bases, with 8 bases between. The CDR3 totals 15 residues. The CDR3 DNA reads as TGTGCCAGCAGTTACTCGGGACAATTGAACACTGAAGCTTTCTTT. Residues: CASSYSGQLNTEAFF.

This chain uses TRBV18 with TRBJ1-1; 8 bases line up with TRBD1. CDR3 length: 14 amino acids. Germline V gene sequence: CDR1 KGHSH, CDR2 LQKENI. Trimming took 5 bases from V and 5 from J; bases not matched to a gene: 7. CDR3 loop: CASSKTGERTEAFF. The CDR3 region has the DNA TGTGCCAGCTCAAAGACAGGGGAGAGGACTGAAGCTTTCTTT.

This chain joins TRBV19 and TRBJ2-1; unclear D gene. Trimming removed 6 bases at V and 3 bases at J, with 15 bases between. The germline V gene has CDR1 LNHDA and CDR2 SQIVND (reference sequence). This CDR3 is 15 amino acids long. Written as DNA, the CDR3 is TGTGCCAGTAGCCCAGATGAGCCGAACTACAATGAGCAGTTCTTC. This codes for CASSPDEPNYNEQFF. The variable domain in full, with the rest retrieved from reference TRBV19 and TRBJ2-1, is DGGITQSPKYLFRKEGQNVTLSCEQNLNHDAMYWYRQDPGQGLRLIYYSQIVNDFQKGDIAEGYSVSREKKESFPLTVTSAQKNPTAFYLCASSPDEPNYNEQFFGPGTRLTVL.

The V gene is TRBV13, the J gene TRBJ2-1, with a tentative D call TRBD1 (5 bases). The germline V gene has CDR1 PRHDT and CDR2 FYEKMQ (reference sequence). V was clipped by 4 bases and J by 5 bases, with 15 bases between them. The CDR3 runs 15 residues. CDR3 DNA: TGTGCCAGCAGCTCCAGGACACTTAGGGACAATGAGCAGTTCTTC. Amino acid sequence: CASSSRTLRDNEQFF.

This chain links TRBV28 with TRBJ2-7; TRBD2 agrees at 15 bases. This CDR3 is 17 amino acids long. The V and J ends lost 4 bases and 6 bases, in that order; junction bases with no gene match: 10. The germline CDR1 and CDR2 sequences are MDHEN and SYDVKM. CDR3 amino acids: CASSSGTSGRFSGEQYF. CDR3 in DNA: TGTGCCAGCAGTTCTGGGACTAGCGGGAGGTTCTCCGGCGAGCAGTACTTC.

The chain is built from TRBV10-3 and TRBJ2-1, with a weak D call TRBD1 (6 bases). V was trimmed by 4 bases and J by 2 bases, leaving 12 bases between them. This CDR3 spans 15 amino acids. Germline lookup yields CDR1 ENHRY and CDR2 SYGVKD. CDR3 coding DNA: TGTGCCATCAGTGCCCAGGGGAGCACCTACAATGAGCAGTTCTTC. Translation: CAISAQGSTYNEQFF.

The CDR3 DNA is TGTGCCAGCAGTGAATTGGGACAGGGGCAGAATGAGCAGTTCTTC. This translates into CASSELGQGQNEQFF. J is TRBJ2-1 and V is TRBV2, with 10 bases that match TRBD1. Unmatched junction bases numbered 5, after V lost 2 bases and J lost 7 bases. CDR1 is SNHLY, CDR2 FYNNEI, per germline. The CDR3 covers 15 residues.

V usage is TRBV2 and J usage is TRBJ2-3, with TRBD2 matching over 7 bases. The CDR3 is 14 amino acids. Germline lookup yields CDR1 SNHLY and CDR2 FYNNEI. V shed 9 bases, J shed 5 bases, and the junction held 11 bases outside the gene matches. CDR3: CAREEAGVLDTQYF. The CDR3 DNA reads TGTGCCAGGGAGGAGGCGGGAGTTTTAGATACGCAGTATTTT.

J is TRBJ2-7 and V is TRBV18; 9 bases line up with TRBD1. Germline assignment: CDR1 KGHSH and CDR2 LQKENI. The CDR3 loop spans 16 amino acids. V was clipped by 1 base and J by 4 bases; unmatched bases: 8. CDR3 sequence: CASSPQSGTGNYEQYF. CDR3 sequence (DNA): TGTGCCAGCTCACCACAGAGCGGGACAGGGAATTACGAGCAGTACTTC.

The chain employs TRBV7-2 and TRBJ1-5, with 7 positions matching TRBD1. The CDR3 has 14 residues. Looked up from germline, CDR1 is SGHTA and CDR2 is FQGNSA. The junction had 4 bases not matched to a gene; V was cut back by 5 bases and J by 3 bases. The CDR3 loop is CASSQGQLNQPQHF. The CDR3 bases are TGTGCCAGCAGCCAGGGACAGCTCAATCAGCCCCAGCATTTT.

V and J are TRBV28 and TRBJ2-7; no clear D gene. The CDR3 covers 12 residues. Trimming pared 4 bases from V and 1 base from J, leaving 5 bases between. The germline gives CDR1 MDHEN, CDR2 SYDVKM. CDR3 amino acids: CASSSTSYEQYF. The CDR3 DNA is TGTGCCAGCAGTTCTACATCCTACGAGCAGTACTTC.

This clone was seen a handful of times. The chain recombines TRBV9 with TRBJ1-1; the D gene is possibly TRBD1 (6 bases). CDR1 is SGDLS, CDR2 YYNGEE, per germline. The germline V and J ends were trimmed by 4 bases and 0 bases, with 10 bases remaining between them. This CDR3 has 14 residues. CDR3 DNA: TGTGCCAGCAGCCTAGGACAGTTGAACACTGAAGCTTTCTTT. Protein sequence: CASSLGQLNTEAFF.

This clone was picked up a small number of times. The chain is built from TRBV6-1 and TRBJ2-2; 11 nucleotides align to TRBD1. Looked up from germline, CDR1 is MNHNS and CDR2 is SASEGT. This CDR3 comprises 14 residues. Trimming took 6 bases from V and 5 from J; bases not matched to a gene: 2. CDR3 amino acids: CASSGTGGTGELFF. The CDR3 DNA sequence: TGTGCCAGCAGCGGGACAGGGGGGACCGGGGAGCTGTTTTTT.

This clone came up a few times. This sequence joins TRBV30 and TRBJ1-1; D call uncertain. In germline, CDR1 is GTSNPN, CDR2 SVGIG (reference sequence). This CDR3 spans 14 amino acids. With 2 bases removed from V and 5 bases from J, the gap between germline ends came to 15 bases. For the CDR3, the DNA is TGTGCCTGGAGTTGGGGAGGGCGACGGACTGAAGCTTTCTTT. It translates to CAWSWGGRRTEAFF.

The chain carries TRBV27 and TRBJ2-3, with D perhaps assigned TRBD1 or TRBD2 (5 bases each). Trimming took 6 bases from V and 2 from J, leaving 15 bases between them. In germline, CDR1 is MNHEY, CDR2 SMNVEV (reference sequence). The length of the CDR3 is 15 residues. The CDR3 coding sequence is TGTGCCAGCAGCGAAACAACAGGACTCACAGATACGCAGTATTTT. This encodes CASSETTGLTDTQYF.

The chain carries TRBV5-1 and TRBJ2-1; D uncertain. The germline V gene encodes CDR1 SGHRS and CDR2 YFSETQ. V was trimmed by 0 bases and J by 7 bases, leaving 11 bases between them. CDR3 length: 14 amino acids. The CDR3 DNA reads as TGCGCCAGCAGCTTGGAAGTGGGAATGAATGAGCAGTTCTTC. Translating gives CASSLEVGMNEQFF.